This T cell receptor (beta chain) is from a study of low-dose radiotherapy and immunotherapy resistance in tumors. The overall study: Participants in Cohort 1 were administered 0.5 Gy per fraction at 2-week intervals, to a cumulative dose of 6.5 Gy.

TRAV- and TRBV-specific primers, spanning alpha and beta chains, primed first-strand cDNA. Both a constant-region primer and a V-primer adapter served to amplify TCRs across around 20 PCR cycles. TCRdb ran MiXCR on the reads and lists one entry per CDR3 protein. Of 100,000 or so distinct CDR3 sequences listed, around 9.2% were seen once; the top ten hold around 0.98%. This clonotype was recorded many times. Trimming stripped 3 bases from V and 1 base from J, with 9 bases between. Germline CDR1 is SGHDN and CDR2 is FVKESK. The CDR3 has 15 residues. Sample time point: before trial treatment. This specimen consisted of PBMCs, obtained before treatment. This sequence was found in a male donor with prostate cancer. The chain has TRBV14 and TRBJ2-2; D possibly corresponds to TRBD1 (5 bases). The CDR3 sequence: CASSQYQGNTGELFF. Here the CDR3 DNA reads TGTGCCAGCAGCCAGTATCAGGGGAACACCGGGGAGCTGTTTTTT. Full variable domain (remainder filled in from reference TRBV14 and TRBJ2-2): EAGVTQFPSHSVIEKGQTVTLRCDPISGHDNLYWYRRVMGKEIKFLLHFVKESKQDESGMPNNRFLAERTGGTYSTLKVQPAELEDSGVYFCASSQYQGNTGELFFGEGSRLTVL.